These 13 T cell receptor beta chains were sequenced from one sample in a study of cytomegalovirus exposure and HLA in healthy donors. Sequencing was performed with immunoSEQ multiplex PCR; in TCRdb, only in-frame clones are kept and a portion is missing. Among fewer than 150,000 clones listed, about nine tenths were seen once. The source material was PBMCs. The source of these receptors is a man aged 25 to 40 in good health and CMV-seronegative.

The rearrangement joins TRBV6-6 to TRBJ2-3; 15 bases align to TRBD2. J lost 2 bases, V lost 4 bases, and 1 base had no gene match. Germline CDR1 and CDR2: MNHNY and SVGAGI (reference sequence). The CDR3 has 16 amino acids. The CDR3: CASSWTSGRATDTQYF. The CDR3 DNA sequence: TGTGCCAGCAGTTGGACTAGCGGGAGGGCCACAGATACGCAGTATTTT.

CDR3 amino acids: CASRGQGAYTEAFF. The CDR3 DNA reads TGTGCCAGCAGGGGACAGGGGGCTTACACTGAAGCTTTCTTT. The chain joins TRBV2 to TRBJ1-1, with 12 positions matching TRBD1. In germline, CDR1 is SNHLY, CDR2 FYNNEI. V lost 6 bases and J lost 3; bases outside the gene matches: 2. The length of the CDR3 is 14 residues. Drawing the rest from reference TRBV2 and TRBJ1-1, the complete variable domain is EPEVTQTPSHQVTQMGQEVILRCVPISNHLYFYWYRQILGQKVEFLVSFYNNEISEKSEIFDDQFSVERPDGSNFTLKIRSTKLEDSAMYFCASRGQGAYTEAFFGQGTRLTVV.

This clone was recorded only once. V and J are TRBV11-2 and TRBJ2-2; 7 bases align to TRBD2. The CDR3 extends over 18 amino acids. Germline V gene data show CDR1 as SGHAT and CDR2 as FQNNGV. Losses at the gene ends were 4 bases for V and 3 bases for J; bases not matched to a gene: 14. In nucleotides, the CDR3 is TGTGCCAGCAGCTCCAGACCCATAACTAGCGATCACACCGGGGAGCTGTTTTTT. Amino acids: CASSSRPITSDHTGELFF.

This clone has only one observation. The V call is TRBV5-1, the J call TRBJ1-1, with a weak D call TRBD1 (5 bases). With 3 bases removed from V and 8 bases from J, the gap between germline ends came to 8 bases. This CDR3 is 11 amino acids long. Germline V CDR1 and CDR2: SGHRS, YFSETQ. CDR3 DNA: TGCGCCAGCAGCTGGGAGGGGGAAGCTTTCTTT. Encoded protein: CASSWEGEAFF.

This chain joins TRBV14 and TRBJ2-1; possible D gene TRBD2, 6 bases. Germline lookup yields CDR1 SGHDN and CDR2 FVKESK. CDR3 length equals 15 residues. V gave up 3 bases and J gave up 0 bases, with 9 bases separating them. The CDR3 DNA follows: TGTGCCAGCAGCCACCGGGGAGGCTCCTACAATGAGCAGTTCTTC. As protein: CASSHRGGSYNEQFF.

V is TRBV27 and J is TRBJ2-3; 14 nucleotides line up with TRBD2. Per germline, CDR1 MNHEY and CDR2 SMNVEV (reference sequence). This CDR3 contains 17 residues. The V segment lost 7 bases and the J segment 6 bases; nucleotides outside the gene matches: 12. The CDR3 is CASTKSGLAGVLDTQYF. Here the CDR3 DNA reads TGTGCCAGCACCAAATCGGGACTAGCGGGAGTGTTGGATACGCAGTATTTT.

The gene calls are TRBV6-1 and TRBJ1-1, with D possibly TRBD1 on 5 matching bases. The germline CDR1 and CDR2 sequences are MNHNS and SASEGT. This CDR3 spans 15 amino acids. The V and J ends lost 4 bases and 3 bases respectively, with 15 bases between them. The CDR3 sequence: CASSVMAAGDTEAFF. The CDR3 nucleotides are TGTGCCAGCAGTGTGATGGCTGCGGGGGACACTGAAGCTTTCTTT.

V gene TRBV2 combines with J gene TRBJ1-5; D ambiguous. In germline, CDR1 is SNHLY, CDR2 FYNNEI. The CDR3 totals 14 residues. Trimming cost V 3 bases and J 4 bases, with 10 bases left between them. CDR3 region: CASSDQAENQPQHF. The CDR3 DNA sequence: TGTGCCAGCAGTGACCAGGCTGAAAATCAGCCCCAGCATTTT.

V gene TRBV27 combines with J gene TRBJ1-4; the match to TRBD1 covers 7 bases. Trimming removed 6 bases from V and 0 bases from J; junction bases left unmatched: 13. From germline, CDR1 is MNHEY and CDR2 SMNVEV (reference sequence). The CDR3 runs to 18 residues. The CDR3 DNA reads TGTGCCAGCAGCCCACAATCCTACAGGGGAACAACTAATGAAAAACTGTTTTTT. Translated, it gives CASSPQSYRGTTNEKLFF.

This chain uses TRBV5-6 with TRBJ1-1; tentatively, D is TRBD1 (5 bases). V lost 2 bases and J 6 bases, leaving 11 bases between the germline ends. There are 13 residues in the CDR3. The germline V gene encodes CDR1 SGHDT and CDR2 YYEEEE. The CDR3 nucleotides are TGTGCCAGCAGCTTCTCGGGGGTGGCTGAAGCTTTCTTT. It yields the protein CASSFSGVAEAFF.

The gene calls are TRBV7-2 and TRBJ2-7; 10 bases align to TRBD2. The germline V gene encodes CDR1 SGHTA and CDR2 FQGNSA. Trimming removed 5 bases from V and 3 bases from J; junction bases left unmatched: 4. The CDR3 runs 14 residues. The CDR3 loop reads CASSPSGSIYEQYF. The CDR3 nucleotides are TGTGCCAGCAGCCCTAGCGGGAGCATCTACGAGCAGTACTTC.

The rearrangement uses TRBV6-5 and TRBJ2-7, with 8 bases identical to TRBD1. The germline CDR1 and CDR2 sequences are MNHEY and SVGAGI. J was trimmed by 5 bases and V by 2 bases; bases with no gene match: 5. There are 14 residues in the CDR3. CDR3 sequence: CASSYKDRAHEQYF. The CDR3 coding sequence is TGTGCCAGCAGTTACAAGGACAGGGCGCACGAGCAGTACTTC.

The chain carries TRBV5-6 and TRBJ2-1, with 7 bases lining up with TRBD2. V shed 4 bases and J 13 bases; nucleotides not matched to a gene: 8. The germline V gene has CDR1 SGHDT and CDR2 YYEEEE. CDR3 size: 12 residues. The CDR3 is CASSPPASGQFF. The CDR3 nucleotides are TGTGCCAGCAGCCCCCCCGCTAGCGGACAGTTCTTC.